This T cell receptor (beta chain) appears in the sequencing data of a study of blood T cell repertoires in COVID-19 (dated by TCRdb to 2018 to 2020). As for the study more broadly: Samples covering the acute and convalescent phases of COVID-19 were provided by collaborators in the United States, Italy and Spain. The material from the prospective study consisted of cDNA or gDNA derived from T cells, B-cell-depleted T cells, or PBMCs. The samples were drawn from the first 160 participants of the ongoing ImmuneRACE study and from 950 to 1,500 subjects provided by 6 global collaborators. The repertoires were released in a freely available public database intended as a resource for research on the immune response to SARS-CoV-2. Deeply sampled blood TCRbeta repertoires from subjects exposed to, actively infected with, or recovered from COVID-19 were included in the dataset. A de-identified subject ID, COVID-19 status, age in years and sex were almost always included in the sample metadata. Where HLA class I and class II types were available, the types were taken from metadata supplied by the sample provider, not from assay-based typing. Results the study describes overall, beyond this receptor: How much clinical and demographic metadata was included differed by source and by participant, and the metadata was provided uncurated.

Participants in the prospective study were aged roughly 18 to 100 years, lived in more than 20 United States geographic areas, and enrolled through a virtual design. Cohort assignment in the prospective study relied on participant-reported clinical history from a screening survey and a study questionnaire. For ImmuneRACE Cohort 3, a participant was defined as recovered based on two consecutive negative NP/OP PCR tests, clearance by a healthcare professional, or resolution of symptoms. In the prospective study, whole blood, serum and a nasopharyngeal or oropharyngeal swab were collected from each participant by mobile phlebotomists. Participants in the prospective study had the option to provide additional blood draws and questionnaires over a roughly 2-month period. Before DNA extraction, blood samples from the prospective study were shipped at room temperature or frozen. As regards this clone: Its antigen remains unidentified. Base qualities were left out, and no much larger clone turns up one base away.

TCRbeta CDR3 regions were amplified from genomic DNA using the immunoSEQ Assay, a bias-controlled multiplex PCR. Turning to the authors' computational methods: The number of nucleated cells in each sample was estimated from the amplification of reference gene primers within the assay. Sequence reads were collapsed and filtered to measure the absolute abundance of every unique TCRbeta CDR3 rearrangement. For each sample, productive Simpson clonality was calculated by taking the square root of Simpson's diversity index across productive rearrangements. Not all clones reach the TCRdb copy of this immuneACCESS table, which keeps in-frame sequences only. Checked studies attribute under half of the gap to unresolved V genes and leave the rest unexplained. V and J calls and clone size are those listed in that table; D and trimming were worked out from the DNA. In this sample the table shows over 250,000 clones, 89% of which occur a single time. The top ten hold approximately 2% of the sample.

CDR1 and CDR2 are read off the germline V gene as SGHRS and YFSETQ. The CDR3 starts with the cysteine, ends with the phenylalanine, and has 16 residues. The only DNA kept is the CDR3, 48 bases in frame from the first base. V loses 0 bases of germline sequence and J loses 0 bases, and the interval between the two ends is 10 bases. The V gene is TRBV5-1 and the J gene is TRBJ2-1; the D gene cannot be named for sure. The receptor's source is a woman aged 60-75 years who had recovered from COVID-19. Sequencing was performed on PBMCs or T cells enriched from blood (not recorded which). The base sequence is TGCGCCAGCAGCTTGGAAGCCACCCCCTCCTACAATGAGCAGTTCTTC. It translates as CASSLEATPSYNEQFF.